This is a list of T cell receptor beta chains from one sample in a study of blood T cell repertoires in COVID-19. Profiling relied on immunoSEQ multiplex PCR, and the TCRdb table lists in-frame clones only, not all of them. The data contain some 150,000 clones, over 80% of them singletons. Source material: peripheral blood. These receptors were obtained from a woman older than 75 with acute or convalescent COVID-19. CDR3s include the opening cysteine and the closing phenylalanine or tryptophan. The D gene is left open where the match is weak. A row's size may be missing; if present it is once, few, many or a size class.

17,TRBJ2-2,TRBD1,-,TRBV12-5,TGTGCTAGTGGTTCAAGCTACAGGGGCTTGAACACCGGGGAGCTGTTTTTT,CASGSSYRGLNTGELFF
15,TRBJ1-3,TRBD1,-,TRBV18,TGTGCCAGCTCACCTACAGGGGGTCCTGGAAACACCATATATTTT,CASSPTGGPGNTIYF
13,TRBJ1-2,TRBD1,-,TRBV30,TGTGCCTGGATCCCCGGACAGGGGCCGGGCTACACCTTC,CAWIPGQGPGYTF
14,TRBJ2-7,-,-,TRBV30,TGTGCCTGGAGTGAAGGGGCTCCATTAGTCGAGCAGTACTTC,CAWSEGAPLVEQYF
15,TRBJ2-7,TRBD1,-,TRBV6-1,TGTGCCAGCAGTGAGATACAGGGGCCTTTTGGCGAGCAGTACTTC,CASSEIQGPFGEQYF
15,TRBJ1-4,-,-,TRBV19,TGTGCCAGCGTTCCTCGGGGGAAGCCTAATGAAAAACTGTTTTTT,CASVPRGKPNEKLFF
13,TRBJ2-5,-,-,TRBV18,TGTGCCAGCTCAGCCTCGGTACAAGAGACCCAGTACTTC,CASSASVQETQYF
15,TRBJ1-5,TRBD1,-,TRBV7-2,TGTGCCAGCAGCCCGCGCCAGGGGGGCAATCAGCCCCAGCATTTT,CASSPRQGGNQPQHF
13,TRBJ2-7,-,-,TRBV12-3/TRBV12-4,TGTGCCAGCAGTCAGGGATTTGCCTTCGAGCAGTACTTC,CASSQGFAFEQYF
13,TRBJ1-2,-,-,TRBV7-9,TGTGCCAGCAGCTTAGAGGGACTTGTTGGCTACACCTTC,CASSLEGLVGYTF
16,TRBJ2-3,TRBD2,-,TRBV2,TGTGCCAGCAGTACCCGGGGACTAGCGAGCACAGATACGCAGTATTTT,CASSTRGLASTDTQYF
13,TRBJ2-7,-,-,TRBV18,TGTGCCAGCTCACCCCAGGGCGCGTACGAGCAGTACTTC,CASSPQGAYEQYF
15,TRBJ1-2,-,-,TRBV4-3,TGCGCCAGCAGCCAAGAAGGACATATTGGCTATGGCTACACCTTC,CASSQEGHIGYGYTF
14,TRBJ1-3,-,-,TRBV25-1,TGTGCCAGCAGTGAATATCGGGGGACCGGCACCATATATTTT,CASSEYRGTGTIYF
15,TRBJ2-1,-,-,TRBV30,TGTGCCTGGAGTGGGGGCGGGGTAAGCTACAATGAGCAGTTCTTC,CAWSGGGVSYNEQFF
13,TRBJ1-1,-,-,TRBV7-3,TGTGCCAGCCGCATTCGGGGAGACACTGAAGCTTTCTTT,CASRIRGDTEAFF
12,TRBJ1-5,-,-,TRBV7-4,TGTGCCAGCAGCTACCCGCCAGGAGGGAAACATTTT,CASSYPPGGKHF
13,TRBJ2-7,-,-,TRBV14,TGTGCCAGCAGCCAGGGCAGCTACTACGAGCAGTACTTC,CASSQGSYYEQYF
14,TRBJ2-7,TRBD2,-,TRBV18,TGTGCCAGCTCAAGCGGGGGGGTTCCGGACGAGCAGTACTTC,CASSSGGVPDEQYF
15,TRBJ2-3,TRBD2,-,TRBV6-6,TGTGCCAGCAGTTACCCCGGGGAGGGGAGGGATACGCAGTATTTT,CASSYPGEGRDTQYF
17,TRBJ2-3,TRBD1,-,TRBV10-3,TGTGCCATCAGTGATGGGACAGGGTTTCAGGGCACAGATACGCAGTATTTT,CAISDGTGFQGTDTQYF
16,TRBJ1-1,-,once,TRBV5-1,TGCGCCAGCAGCTTGGAGATATGGACAGTGGGCACTGAAGCTTTCTTT,CASSLEIWTVGTEAFF
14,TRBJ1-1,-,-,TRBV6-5,TGTGCCAGCAGTTACTCGGGCAGGGGTCTTGTGGCTTTCTTT,CASSYSGRGLVAFF
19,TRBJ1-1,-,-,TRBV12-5,TGTGCTAGTGGTTTGGGACTAGGGACCCGTTTTCCGTCGGACACTGAAGCTTTCTTT,CASGLGLGTRFPSDTEAFF
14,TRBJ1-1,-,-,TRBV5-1,TGCGCCAGCAGCTTCGCGGGGCTGGGCACTGAAGCTTTCTTT,CASSFAGLGTEAFF
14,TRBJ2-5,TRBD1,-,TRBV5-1,TGCGCCAGCAGCCATGGACAGGGTGGAGAGACCCAGTACTTC,CASSHGQGGETQYF
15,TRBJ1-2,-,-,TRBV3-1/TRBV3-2,TGTGCCAGCAGCCAAGACCTCTCGGGTGCCTATGGCTACACCTTC,CASSQDLSGAYGYTF
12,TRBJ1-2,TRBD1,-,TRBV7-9,TGTGCCAGCAGCGCGGACAGGGGTGGCTACACCTTC,CASSADRGGYTF
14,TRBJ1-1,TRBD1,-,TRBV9,TGTGCCAGCACCGCGACAGGGGGCTCAACTGAAGCTTTCTTT,CASTATGGSTEAFF
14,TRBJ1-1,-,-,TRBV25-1,TGTGCCAGCAGTGACAGGACGGGAGGTACTGAAGCTTTCTTT,CASSDRTGGTEAFF
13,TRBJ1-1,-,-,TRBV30,TGTGCCTGGATTTTGACAGGGAACACTGAAGCTTTCTTT,CAWILTGNTEAFF
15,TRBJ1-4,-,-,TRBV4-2,TGTGCCAGCAGCCAAAACAGTGCAACTAATGAAAAACTGTTTTTT,CASSQNSATNEKLFF
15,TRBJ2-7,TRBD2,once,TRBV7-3,TGTGCCAGCAGCCACTTACTAGCGAGCGGTTACGAGCAGTACTTC,CASSHLLASGYEQYF
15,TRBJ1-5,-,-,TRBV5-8,TGTGCCAGCAGCTTGGGAGGAGTGGGCAATCAGCCCCAGCATTTT,CASSLGGVGNQPQHF
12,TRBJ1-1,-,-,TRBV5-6,TGTGCCAGCAGCTTCTTGTACACTGAAGCTTTCTTT,CASSFLYTEAFF
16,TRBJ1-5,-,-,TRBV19,TGTGCCAGTAGTATCGTTAGGAGTAGTAGCAATCAGCCCCAGCATTTT,CASSIVRSSSNQPQHF
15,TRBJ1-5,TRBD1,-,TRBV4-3,TGCGCCAGCAGCCAAGGCAGGGGGCTTATTCAGCCCCAGCATTTT,CASSQGRGLIQPQHF
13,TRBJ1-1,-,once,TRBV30,TGTGCCTGTTCCAAAGGGAGGAACACTGAAGCTTTCTTT,CACSKGRNTEAFF